The clone carrying this T cell receptor (beta chain) was detected a few times. Assay used: immunoSEQ multiplex PCR; TCRdb lists only in-frame clones, some missing. Of fewer than 70,000 clones listed, 65% to 80% are singletons. A Seattle source enrolled patients during active infection and followed them longitudinally. This specimen belongs to a study of blood T cell repertoires in COVID-19. Study-level information: Acute and convalescent COVID-19 specimens originated in the United States, Italy and Spain. Sample material is recorded as cDNA or gDNA derived from T cells, B-cell-depleted T cells, or PBMCs.

The sample comprised peripheral blood. This sequence was found in a man younger than 40 with COVID-19, enrolled during active disease.

The CDR3 DNA reads as TGTGCCAGCAGCTTGACTAGCGGGGTCTATGAGCAGTACTTC. Residues: CASSLTSGVYEQYF. The J gene is TRBJ2-7, the V gene TRBV5-4; 10 positions match TRBD2. J was trimmed by 7 bases and V by 1 base; bases with no gene match: 5. The V gene's germline CDR1 is SGHNT and CDR2 YYREEE (reference sequence). This CDR3 spans 14 amino acids.